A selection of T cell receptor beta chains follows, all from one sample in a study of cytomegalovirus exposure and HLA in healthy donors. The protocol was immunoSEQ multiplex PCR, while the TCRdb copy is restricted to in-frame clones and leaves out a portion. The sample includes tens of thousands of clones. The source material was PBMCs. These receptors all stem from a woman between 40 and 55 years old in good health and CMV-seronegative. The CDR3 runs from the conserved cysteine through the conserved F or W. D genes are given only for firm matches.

CDR3 DNA: TGTGCCAGCAGCGTAGAGGTTGCAGGACGACTACCCTACGAGCAGTACTTC
CDR3 protein: CASSVEVAGRLPYEQYF
D gene: .
J gene: TRBJ2-7
V gene: TRBV9

CDR3 DNA: TGCGCCAGCAGCTTGGGGGGCGGTTCGAATGAGCAGTTCTTC
CDR3 protein: CASSLGGGSNEQFF
D gene: .
J gene: TRBJ2-1
V gene: TRBV5-1

CDR3 DNA: TGCGCCAGCAGTGAGTCGGTCAGCAGTCGGGACACTGAAGCTTTCTTT
CDR3 protein: CASSESVSSRDTEAFF
D gene: .
J gene: TRBJ1-1
V gene: TRBV10-1

CDR3 DNA: TGTGCCAGCAGTGGCCGGGGGACAGCAACTAATGAAAAACTGTTTTTT
CDR3 protein: CASSGRGTATNEKLFF
D gene: TRBD1
J gene: TRBJ1-4
V gene: TRBV6-1

CDR3 DNA: TGTGCCAGCAGCTTAGGCAGGGCATCCTACGAGCAGTACTTC
CDR3 protein: CASSLGRASYEQYF
D gene: .
J gene: TRBJ2-7
V gene: TRBV7-2

CDR3 DNA: TGCGCCAGCAGCAGGGACAGTGCCTACGAGCAGTACTTC
CDR3 protein: CASSRDSAYEQYF
D gene: TRBD1
J gene: TRBJ2-7
V gene: TRBV5-1

CDR3 DNA: TGTGCCAGCAGTTCGGGACTATGGGGCAATCAGCCCCAGCATTTT
CDR3 protein: CASSSGLWGNQPQHF
D gene: .
J gene: TRBJ1-5
V gene: TRBV6-5

CDR3 DNA: TGTGCCAGCAGCTCCGGACTAGCGGGAGGGCCGGTTTCCTACAATGAGCAGTTCTTC
CDR3 protein: CASSSGLAGGPVSYNEQFF
D gene: TRBD2
J gene: TRBJ2-1
V gene: TRBV7-9

CDR3 DNA: TGTGCCAGCAGCTTAGGCGTCGGTAGCGGGAGAATCGAGCAGTTCTTC
CDR3 protein: CASSLGVGSGRIEQFF
D gene: TRBD2
J gene: TRBJ2-1
V gene: TRBV7-7

CDR3 DNA: TGTGCCAGCAGCGTAGAAATCCCCACAGGGGACTATGGCTACACCTTC
CDR3 protein: CASSVEIPTGDYGYTF
D gene: TRBD1
J gene: TRBJ1-2
V gene: TRBV9

CDR3 DNA: TGTGCCAGCAGTTACGGCAGCAATCAGCCCCAGCATTTT
CDR3 protein: CASSYGSNQPQHF
D gene: .
J gene: TRBJ1-5
V gene: TRBV6-5

CDR3 DNA: TGTGCCAGCAGTTACTCGAGAGGCTACGAGCAGTACTTC
CDR3 protein: CASSYSRGYEQYF
D gene: .
J gene: TRBJ2-7
V gene: TRBV6-5

CDR3 DNA: TGTGCCAGCAGCGTTAACAGGGTTGGCACTGAAGCTTTCTTT
CDR3 protein: CASSVNRVGTEAFF
D gene: .
J gene: TRBJ1-1
V gene: TRBV7-2

CDR3 DNA: TGTGCCAGCAGCAGCGGGACGGAGAAAAACATTCAGTACTTC
CDR3 protein: CASSSGTEKNIQYF
D gene: TRBD2
J gene: TRBJ2-4
V gene: TRBV9

CDR3 DNA: TGTGCCAGCACCGTAGGGACAGGGAAGTCTGGGGCCAACGTCCTGACTTTC
CDR3 protein: CASTVGTGKSGANVLTF
D gene: TRBD1
J gene: TRBJ2-6
V gene: TRBV9

CDR3 DNA: TGTGCCAGCAGCAACCAATTGGGAGAATCTGAAGCTTTCTTT
CDR3 protein: CASSNQLGESEAFF
D gene: .
J gene: TRBJ1-1
V gene: TRBV7-9

CDR3 DNA: TGCGCCAGCAGCTTGATCGGGGGAGAGACCCAGTACTTC
CDR3 protein: CASSLIGGETQYF
D gene: .
J gene: TRBJ2-5
V gene: TRBV5-1

CDR3 DNA: TGCAGCGTTGAAGGCCAAGCATCAGATACGCAGTATTTT
CDR3 protein: CSVEGQASDTQYF
D gene: .
J gene: TRBJ2-3
V gene: TRBV29-1

CDR3 DNA: TGCGCCACCGCCGTCGAGATGAACACTGAAGCTTTCTTT
CDR3 protein: CATAVEMNTEAFF
D gene: .
J gene: TRBJ1-1
V gene: TRBV5-1

CDR3 DNA: TGTGCCAGCTGCGGCACTAGCGTGAAAAACATTCAGTACTTC
CDR3 protein: CASCGTSVKNIQYF
D gene: TRBD2
J gene: TRBJ2-4
V gene: TRBV27

CDR3 DNA: TGCGCCAGCAGCCAAGAAGCCGGACAGGGGGTTCCGTACTATGGCTACACCTTC
CDR3 protein: CASSQEAGQGVPYYGYTF
D gene: TRBD1
J gene: TRBJ1-2
V gene: TRBV4-1

CDR3 DNA: TGTGCCAGCAATAGGGGGACACTGTCCAACGAGCAGTACTTC
CDR3 protein: CASNRGTLSNEQYF
D gene: .
J gene: TRBJ2-7
V gene: TRBV5-8

CDR3 DNA: TGTGCCAGCTCACCACCGAACCGAGCTGTCAATGAGCAGTTCTTC
CDR3 protein: CASSPPNRAVNEQFF
D gene: .
J gene: TRBJ2-1
V gene: TRBV18

CDR3 DNA: TGTGCCAGCAGCCTAGCGGGAGGACCCTACGAGCAGTACTTC
CDR3 protein: CASSLAGGPYEQYF
D gene: TRBD2
J gene: TRBJ2-7
V gene: TRBV9

CDR3 DNA: TGTGCCAGCAGTGACATTCTCGGCACCGGGGAGCTGTTTTTT
CDR3 protein: CASSDILGTGELFF
D gene: .
J gene: TRBJ2-2
V gene: TRBV2

CDR3 DNA: TGTGCCAGCAGCTTAGAGGCTAGCGGCACAGATACGCAGTATTTT
CDR3 protein: CASSLEASGTDTQYF
D gene: .
J gene: TRBJ2-3
V gene: TRBV7-9

CDR3 DNA: TGTGCCAGCAGCTTGCGGAGTTATGGCTACACCTTC
CDR3 protein: CASSLRSYGYTF
D gene: .
J gene: TRBJ1-2
V gene: TRBV5-8

CDR3 DNA: TGTGCCACCAAGGTGGGGGCAAGCACTGAAGCTTTCTTT
CDR3 protein: CATKVGASTEAFF
D gene: .
J gene: TRBJ1-1
V gene: TRBV6-6

CDR3 DNA: TGTGCCAGCAGCCCAATACAGGGGGCGCGTGAAGAGACCCAGTACTTC
CDR3 protein: CASSPIQGAREETQYF
D gene: TRBD1
J gene: TRBJ2-5
V gene: TRBV7-6

CDR3 DNA: TGTGCCAGCAGCTTAAGGGGGCCCCACGGCTACACCTTC
CDR3 protein: CASSLRGPHGYTF
D gene: TRBD1
J gene: TRBJ1-2
V gene: TRBV7-9

CDR3 DNA: TGTGCCAGCAGGACCCTCAACAGCTATGGCTACACCTTC
CDR3 protein: CASRTLNSYGYTF
D gene: .
J gene: TRBJ1-2
V gene: TRBV28

CDR3 DNA: TGTGCCAGTTCCGGGACTTGGGCCAATGAGCAGTTCTTC
CDR3 protein: CASSGTWANEQFF
D gene: .
J gene: TRBJ2-1
V gene: TRBV19

CDR3 DNA: TGTGCCAGCAGCTTAGGGACTAGCGGGAGATTGGAGACCCAGTACTTC
CDR3 protein: CASSLGTSGRLETQYF
D gene: TRBD2
J gene: TRBJ2-5
V gene: TRBV7-8

CDR3 DNA: TGTGCCACCAGCAGGACCGGGACAGGGAACAATGAGCAGTTCTTC
CDR3 protein: CATSRTGTGNNEQFF
D gene: TRBD1
J gene: TRBJ2-1
V gene: TRBV15

CDR3 DNA: TGTGCCAGCAGTTACGGGAAGAGGGCCTACAATGAGCAGTTCTTC
CDR3 protein: CASSYGKRAYNEQFF
D gene: .
J gene: TRBJ2-1
V gene: TRBV6-5

CDR3 DNA: TGTGCCAGCAGCGTGGGGCTAGCGGGTATCCAAGAGACCCAGTACTTC
CDR3 protein: CASSVGLAGIQETQYF
D gene: TRBD2
J gene: TRBJ2-5
V gene: TRBV7-8

CDR3 DNA: TGTGCCAGCATGGGGACAGGGAAAACCGGGGAGCTGTTTTTT
CDR3 protein: CASMGTGKTGELFF
D gene: TRBD1
J gene: TRBJ2-2
V gene: TRBV2

CDR3 DNA: TGTGCCAGCAGCCCGCCACGGTCGGGAGAATTAAATTCCTACGAGCAGTACTTC
CDR3 protein: CASSPPRSGELNSYEQYF
D gene: .
J gene: TRBJ2-7
V gene: TRBV7-9

CDR3 DNA: TGTGCCAGCAGTTTATCGAACGGGGGCTACGAGCAGTACTTC
CDR3 protein: CASSLSNGGYEQYF
D gene: .
J gene: TRBJ2-7
V gene: TRBV27

CDR3 DNA: TGTGCCAGCAGTTTCCTGCAGGGGGCATCGGATACGCAGTATTTT
CDR3 protein: CASSFLQGASDTQYF
D gene: TRBD1
J gene: TRBJ2-3
V gene: TRBV28

CDR3 DNA: TGTGCCAGCAGCCGGGACTATCTCGCCTACGAGCAGTACTTC
CDR3 protein: CASSRDYLAYEQYF
D gene: TRBD2
J gene: TRBJ2-7
V gene: TRBV6-5

CDR3 DNA: TGTGCCAGCAGATCCGGACAGAGCTCTGGAAACACCATATATTTT
CDR3 protein: CASRSGQSSGNTIYF
D gene: .
J gene: TRBJ1-3
V gene: TRBV28

CDR3 DNA: TGTGCCAGCTCACTGCTGGCCCCAGAGACCCAGTACTTC
CDR3 protein: CASSLLAPETQYF
D gene: .
J gene: TRBJ2-5
V gene: TRBV18

CDR3 DNA: TGTGCCAGCAGTTTGACTAGCGGGAGTATCAATGAGCAGTTCTTC
CDR3 protein: CASSLTSGSINEQFF
D gene: TRBD2
J gene: TRBJ2-1
V gene: TRBV6-1

CDR3 DNA: TGTGCCAGCAGTGTGGCCAGGGGAGTCGGTGGCTACACCTTC
CDR3 protein: CASSVARGVGGYTF
D gene: .
J gene: TRBJ1-2
V gene: TRBV6-1

CDR3 DNA: TGTGCCAGCAGCTCCCTGGGGGCCGCGGCAGGCTACACCTTC
CDR3 protein: CASSSLGAAAGYTF
D gene: .
J gene: TRBJ1-2
V gene: TRBV7-3

CDR3 DNA: TGTGCCAGCAGCTTAGCCCCCCAGAACACCGGGGAGCTGTTTTTT
CDR3 protein: CASSLAPQNTGELFF
D gene: .
J gene: TRBJ2-2
V gene: TRBV11-2

CDR3 DNA: TGTGCCAGCAGTGAATGGAGGGCTAGCGAGTACAATGAGCAGTTCTTC
CDR3 protein: CASSEWRASEYNEQFF
D gene: .
J gene: TRBJ2-1
V gene: TRBV25-1

CDR3 DNA: TGTGCCAGCAGCTTAGCAGGTCCGACGGAGACCCAGTACTTC
CDR3 protein: CASSLAGPTETQYF
D gene: .
J gene: TRBJ2-5
V gene: TRBV13

CDR3 DNA: TGCGCCAGCAGCCTGTCGGGAGGGCCCACAGATACGCAGTATTTT
CDR3 protein: CASSLSGGPTDTQYF
D gene: TRBD2
J gene: TRBJ2-3
V gene: TRBV5-1

CDR3 DNA: TGTGCCACCAGCAGAGCGGAGGAAGCTGGCTACACCTTC
CDR3 protein: CATSRAEEAGYTF
D gene: .
J gene: TRBJ1-2
V gene: TRBV15

CDR3 DNA: TGTGCCAGTAGTATTGAAGGACAGCAATCCTACGAGCAGTACTTC
CDR3 protein: CASSIEGQQSYEQYF
D gene: .
J gene: TRBJ2-7
V gene: TRBV19

CDR3 DNA: TGTGCCAGCAGCTTACGAGGGGACAGTAGCACAGATACGCAGTATTTT
CDR3 protein: CASSLRGDSSTDTQYF
D gene: TRBD1
J gene: TRBJ2-3
V gene: TRBV7-9

CDR3 DNA: TGTGCCAGCTCATTTAGTTCCTACAATGAGCAGTTCTTC
CDR3 protein: CASSFSSYNEQFF
D gene: .
J gene: TRBJ2-1
V gene: TRBV6-1

CDR3 DNA: TGCAGCGTCGCCCCGAACGTGGGGGCGAGTGGGCAGTTCTTC
CDR3 protein: CSVAPNVGASGQFF
D gene: .
J gene: TRBJ2-1
V gene: TRBV29-1

CDR3 DNA: TGTGCCAGCAGCCGAGGACAGGACAATGAGCAGTTCTTC
CDR3 protein: CASSRGQDNEQFF
D gene: TRBD1
J gene: TRBJ2-1
V gene: TRBV4-2

CDR3 DNA: TGTGCCAGCAGTGAACCCACCTACGAGCAGTACTTC
CDR3 protein: CASSEPTYEQYF
D gene: .
J gene: TRBJ2-7
V gene: TRBV2

CDR3 DNA: TGCGCCAGCAGCTTGGGGACTAGCGGGAGGGCCGCCTCAGAGACCCAGTACTTC
CDR3 protein: CASSLGTSGRAASETQYF
D gene: TRBD2
J gene: TRBJ2-5
V gene: TRBV5-1

CDR3 DNA: TGCAGCGTTCGGCCTGGGGGCACTGAGCAGTTCTTC
CDR3 protein: CSVRPGGTEQFF
D gene: .
J gene: TRBJ2-1
V gene: TRBV29-1